These T cell receptor beta chains were read from a single sample in a study of blood T cell repertoires in COVID-19. Generated by immunoSEQ multiplex PCR, the TCRdb table keeps only in-frame clones and is missing some. The repertoire has 220,000 or so clones, almost 90% of them found once; the top ten carry approximately 16%. The specimen sequenced was PBMCs or T cells enriched from blood (not recorded which). The source of these receptors is a man younger than 45 who had been exposed to COVID-19. Each CDR3 is given with its conserved first and last residue. A D gene is named only where the DNA matches it firmly. Part of the rows lack a size; the others show once, few, many or a class for expanded clones.

clone_size | d_call | j_call | v_call | cdr3_aa | cdr3_nt
NA | NA | TRBJ1-4 | TRBV30 | CAWSFGAGLRSNEKLFF | TGTGCCTGGAGTTTTGGGGCAGGGCTGAGGTCTAATGAAAAACTGTTTTTT
NA | NA | TRBJ1-1 | TRBV5-1 | CASSPGQPGTEAFF | TGCGCCAGCAGCCCAGGACAACCGGGCACTGAAGCTTTCTTT
NA | NA | TRBJ1-6 | TRBV19 | CASRPKTFPRHYNSPLHF | TGTGCCAGTCGACCAAAGACTTTCCCAAGGCACTATAATTCACCCCTCCACTTT
NA | TRBD1 | TRBJ2-5 | TRBV3-1/TRBV3-2 | CASSQGTGGPQYF | TGTGCCAGCAGCCAAGGTACAGGGGGCCCCCAGTACTTC
NA | TRBD1 | TRBJ1-1 | TRBV29-1 | CSVEPKTGSEAFF | TGCAGCGTTGAGCCTAAGACAGGGAGTGAAGCTTTCTTT
NA | NA | TRBJ1-1 | TRBV14 | CASSPTTGIRGTEAFF | TGTGCCAGCAGCCCCACAACAGGGATTAGGGGCACTGAAGCTTTCTTT
NA | NA | TRBJ2-7 | TRBV27 | CASSLQRQPAYEQYF | TGTGCCAGCAGTCTCCAGCGACAGCCAGCCTACGAGCAGTACTTC
NA | TRBD2 | TRBJ2-3 | TRBV12-5 | CASGLASTSGGPIGTQYF | TGTGCTAGTGGTTTGGCCTCGACTAGCGGGGGACCGATAGGTACGCAGTATTTT
NA | TRBD1 | TRBJ1-5 | TRBV7-9 | CASNQGAEDQPQHF | TGTGCCAGCAACCAGGGGGCCGAGGATCAGCCCCAGCATTTT
NA | TRBD1 | TRBJ1-4 | TRBV19 | CASSGRQGASEKLFF | TGTGCCAGTAGTGGACGACAGGGGGCGAGTGAAAAACTGTTTTTT
NA | NA | TRBJ1-5 | TRBV10-3 | CAISESGGSNQPQHF | TGTGCCATCAGTGAGTCTGGGGGGAGCAATCAGCCCCAGCATTTT
NA | NA | TRBJ1-6 | TRBV3-1/TRBV3-2 | CASSQGVSPLHF | TGTGCCAGCAGTCAAGGCGTTTCACCCCTCCACTTT
NA | TRBD1 | TRBJ1-2 | TRBV7-9 | CASPPPDRIYGYTF | TGTGCCAGTCCCCCCCCGGACAGGATCTATGGCTACACCTTC
NA | NA | TRBJ1-1 | TRBV27 | CASSSQTVYTEAFF | TGTGCCAGCAGTTCCCAGACAGTTTACACTGAAGCTTTCTTT
NA | NA | TRBJ1-2 | TRBV11-3 | CASSLSEGVGYTF | TGTGCCAGCAGCTTATCGGAGGGTGTGGGCTACACCTTC
NA | TRBD1 | TRBJ2-5 | TRBV2 | CASSDSGQPRETQYF | TGTGCCAGCAGCGACTCGGGACAGCCAAGAGAGACCCAGTACTTC
NA | TRBD1 | TRBJ1-1 | TRBV4-1 | CASSLGTENMNTEAFF | TGCGCCAGCAGCCTGGGGACAGAAAATATGAACACTGAAGCTTTCTTT
NA | NA | TRBJ2-7 | TRBV11-1 | CASSFVTAYEQYF | TGTGCCAGCAGCTTTGTGACAGCCTACGAGCAGTACTTC
NA | TRBD2 | TRBJ2-3 | TRBV4-2 | CASSQEASGGGTDTQYF | TGTGCCAGCAGCCAAGAGGCTAGCGGGGGGGGCACAGATACGCAGTATTTT
NA | TRBD2 | TRBJ2-1 | TRBV6-2/TRBV6-3 | CASSHASGGSYNEQFF | TGTGCCAGCAGTCATGCTAGCGGGGGCTCCTACAATGAGCAGTTCTTC
NA | NA | TRBJ1-6 | TRBV11-2 | CASSLDSGVNSPLHF | TGTGCCAGCAGCTTAGATTCAGGGGTAAATTCACCCCTCCACTTT
once | NA | TRBJ1-2 | TRBV10-3 | CAIGAAQGKNYGYTF | TGTGCCATCGGGGCGGCCCAGGGTAAAAACTATGGCTACACCTTC
NA | NA | TRBJ2-7 | TRBV6-2/TRBV6-3 | CASSDGRGQYF | TGTGCCAGCAGTGATGGGCGGGGGCAGTACTTC
NA | NA | TRBJ2-7 | TRBV5-1 | CASSLVDRLHYEQYF | TGCGCCAGCAGCTTGGTGGATCGACTTCACTACGAGCAGTACTTC
NA | NA | TRBJ1-5 | TRBV11-2 | CASSTGSYEPQHF | TGTGCCAGCTCTACCGGGTCATACGAGCCCCAGCATTTT
few | NA | TRBJ1-2 | TRBV9 | CASSPEGIVGYGYTF | TGTGCCAGCAGCCCAGAGGGTATCGTAGGCTATGGCTACACCTTC
once | NA | TRBJ2-7 | TRBV6-6 | CASSYSANSYEQYF | TGTGCCAGCAGTTACTCGGCCAATTCCTACGAGCAGTACTTC
few | NA | TRBJ1-1 | TRBV19 | CASSMVAEAFF | TGTGCCAGTAGTATGGTAGCAGAAGCTTTCTTT
NA | TRBD1 | TRBJ1-6 | TRBV2 | CASRADRGSPLHF | TGTGCCAGCAGAGCTGACAGGGGTTCACCCCTCCACTTT
once | TRBD1 | TRBJ2-5 | TRBV4-1 | CASSHGTGGSETQYF | TGCGCCAGCAGCCATGGGACAGGGGGGTCGGAGACCCAGTACTTC